The clone carrying this T cell receptor beta chain was seen more than once but under ten times. Its antigen is unidentified. This sample stems from a study of T cells in localized non-small cell lung cancer. CDR1 is SGHTA, CDR2 FQGNSA, per germline. Between the trimmed V and J ends, which lost 6 bases and 4 bases, there was a span of 13 bases. The CDR3 covers 14 residues. Study-level findings and limits: The study found T cell clonality highest in uninvolved adjacent lung, above tumor. Sequence data derive from only one tumor region, so heterogeneity remains possible. Elevated circulating T cell density in blood was associated with longer overall survival. In adjacent lung appeared a median 57 of the top 100 tumor clones.

Some clones are missing from TCRdb's copy, which holds only in-frame ones; the method was immunoSEQ multiplex PCR. The data hold 15,000 to 20,000 clones, with about four fifths observed a single time. V and J are TRBV7-2 and TRBJ1-5; D ambiguous. The sequence was collected from a male donor aged 60 or over with stage I lung adenocarcinoma. The source was peripheral blood, collected before any cancer treatment. The CDR3 nucleotides read TGTGCCAGCAGGATCTCGAACCCTAATCAGCCCCAGCATTTT. Translation gives CASRISNPNQPQHF.